The following is a TCR beta chain sequence with its context. Its specificity is not known. Trimming removed 3 bases from V and 3 bases from J; junction bases left unmatched: 4. Germline CDR1 reads SGDLS; CDR2 reads YYNGEE. The CDR3 is made up of 15 amino acids. Scientists isolated CD4+ T cells after a roughly 9-day culture period ended. This record comes from a study of vaccination effects on CD4 cells after COVID-19. Generated by immunoSEQ multiplex PCR, the TCRdb table keeps only in-frame clones and is missing some. The table shows tens of thousands of clones, with about 72% occurring only once. Sequenced here: CD4+ T cells from PBMCs cultured without peptide, sampled before COVID-19 vaccination. The sequence derives from a human donor who had a prior SARS-CoV-2 infection. V gene TRBV9 combines with J gene TRBJ2-2; TRBD2 aligns across 8 bases. CDR3 residues: CASSAGGEYTGELFF. The CDR3 coding sequence is TGTGCCAGCAGCGCGGGGGGGGAATACACCGGGGAGCTGTTTTTT.